These 32 T cell receptor beta chains share one sample of origin, sequenced in a study of cytomegalovirus exposure and HLA in healthy donors. The PCR made use of 60 Vbeta and 13 Jbeta primers. Using immunoSEQ multiplex PCR, the repertoire was profiled, and TCRdb retains in-frame clones only, with some absent. This sample has 100,000 to 150,000 clones, with 78% found just once. The sequenced material came from PBMCs. These TCRs come from a man in his forties in good health and CMV-seronegative.

The CDR3 sequence is CASSLAQGQETQYF. As DNA, the CDR3 is TGTGCCAGCAGCTTGGCGCAGGGCCAAGAGACCCAGTACTTC. The chain combines TRBV5-4 with TRBJ2-5; TRBD1 might be the D (5 bases). The V and J ends lost 0 bases and 1 base respectively, with 7 bases between them. This CDR3 has 14 residues. The germline V gene has CDR1 SGHNT and CDR2 YYREEE (reference sequence).

This chain uses TRBV6-1 with TRBJ1-3, with TRBD1 matching 10 bases. In germline, CDR1 is MNHNS, CDR2 SASEGT. The length of the CDR3 is 18 residues. Losses at the gene ends were 2 bases for V and 4 bases for J; bases not matched to a gene: 11. CDR3 in DNA: TGTGCCAGCAGTGAACATCCCGGGACAGGGGCCTCCGGAAACACCATATATTTT. It encodes CASSEHPGTGASGNTIYF.

The rearrangement joins TRBV20-1 to TRBJ1-1; unclear D gene. Trimming cost V 6 bases and J 1 base, with 3 bases left between them. The germline CDR1 and CDR2 sequences are DFQATT and SNEGSKA (reference sequence). The CDR3 sequence is 10 residues long. CDR3 sequence: CSARNTEAFF. Written as DNA, the CDR3 is TGCAGTGCGCGGAACACTGAAGCTTTCTTT.

The J gene is TRBJ1-2, the V gene TRBV30; D not resolved. Germline CDR1 and CDR2: GTSNPN and SVGIG (reference sequence). The CDR3 totals 11 residues. The CDR3 protein is CKADANYGYTF. The CDR3 DNA sequence: TGTAAAGCGGATGCTAACTATGGCTACACCTTC.

Only a few counts were recorded for this clone. The chain couples TRBV4-3 to TRBJ2-1; 16 bases are shared with TRBD2. V lost 3 bases to trimming and J lost 8 bases; unmatched junction nucleotides: 7. The CDR3 is 17 residues long. CDR1 and CDR2 from the germline V gene are LGHNA and YSLEER. The CDR3 nucleotides read TGCGCCAGCAGCCAGGGACTAGCGGGGGGGCCTCGCGATGAGCAGTTCTTC. It encodes CASSQGLAGGPRDEQFF.

The chain has TRBV4-3 and TRBJ1-2, with 8 positions matching TRBD1. The CDR3 consists of 15 residues. V dropped 0 bases and J dropped 6; count of bases not matched to a gene: 6. CDR1 is LGHNA, CDR2 YSLEER, per germline. The CDR3 sequence: CASSQDGTGTDGYTF. CDR3 DNA sequence: TGCGCCAGCAGCCAAGACGGGACAGGAACCGATGGCTACACCTTC.

The V call is TRBV6-5, the J call TRBJ2-5; D is unresolved. Germline-derived CDR1 and CDR2 are MNHEY and SVGAGI. The CDR3 is 13 residues long. V was cut by 0 bases and J by 2 bases, with 4 bases left in between. CDR3 bases: TGTGCCAGCAGTTACTCGAGGCAAGAGACCCAGTACTTC. Its protein product is CASSYSRQETQYF.

The chain joins TRBV5-6 to TRBJ1-1; 8 bases agree with TRBD1. CDR3 length: 14 residues. Germline V gene sequence: CDR1 SGHDT, CDR2 YYEEEE. Unmatched junction bases numbered 4, after V lost 4 bases and J lost 2 bases. DNA of the CDR3: TGTGCCAGCAGCCCGGACAGGGCTAACACTGAAGCTTTCTTT. It codes for CASSPDRANTEAFF. Full variable domain (remainder filled in from reference TRBV5-6 and TRBJ1-1): DAGVTQSPTHLIKTRGQQVTLRCSPKSGHDTVSWYQQALGQGPQFIFQYYEEEERQRGNFPDRFSGHQFPNYSSELNVNALLLGDSALYLCASSPDRANTEAFFGQGTRLTVV.

This chain connects TRBV7-2 to TRBJ2-4; TRBD2 matches 13 bases. CDR1 and CDR2 (germline): SGHTA, FQGNSA. The length of the CDR3 is 14 residues. Trimming cost V 4 bases and J 12 bases; bases outside gene matches: 6. The CDR3: CASSWTSGGVSQYF. CDR3 DNA sequence: TGTGCCAGCAGCTGGACTAGCGGGGGAGTCAGTCAGTACTTC.

This chain uses TRBV19 with TRBJ2-3; D is perhaps TRBD1 (6 bases). The CDR3 consists of 13 residues. The germline V gene encodes CDR1 LNHDA and CDR2 SQIVND (reference sequence). Between the trimmed V and J ends, which lost 3 bases and 4 bases, there was a span of 8 bases. The CDR3 here is CASSIPGADTQYF. The CDR3 DNA follows: TGTGCCAGTAGTATTCCAGGGGCAGATACGCAGTATTTT.

In DNA, the CDR3 is TGTGCCAGCAGCGGCGGGGGACAGGGGACCCCCCACGAGCAGTACTTC. Its translation: CASSGGGQGTPHEQYF. This chain connects TRBV7-9 to TRBJ2-7; 10 nucleotides line up with TRBD1. CDR1 and CDR2 from the germline V gene are SEHNR and FQNEAQ (reference sequence). Germline trimming cut 5 bases from V and 5 bases from J; bases unmatched to any gene: 12. The CDR3 sequence is 16 residues long.

J is TRBJ2-6 and V is TRBV5-8; perhaps TRBD1 as D (5 bases). The CDR3 has 14 amino acids. Germline lookup yields CDR1 SGHTS and CDR2 YDEGEE. Trimming cost V 3 bases and J 7 bases, with 11 bases left between them. CDR3 DNA: TGTGCCAGCAGCTGGCGACAGCGAGCCAACGTCCTGACTTTC. Encoded protein: CASSWRQRANVLTF.

The chain employs TRBV28 and TRBJ1-6; D is unclear. The CDR3 spans 13 residues. V lost 7 bases to trimming and J lost 7 bases, with 11 bases between them. Germline V gives CDR1 MDHEN, CDR2 SYDVKM. The CDR3, as DNA: TGTGCCAGCAAGACGGGGAGGAATTCACCCCTCCACTTT. It codes for CASKTGRNSPLHF.

The chain couples TRBV28 to TRBJ2-5; D gene ambiguous. CDR1 is MDHEN and CDR2 is SYDVKM in the germline V gene. The CDR3 covers 13 residues. V shed 3 bases and J shed 5 bases, with 10 bases lying between them. CDR3 region: CASSLNLEETQYF. The CDR3 DNA is TGTGCCAGCAGTTTGAACCTGGAGGAGACCCAGTACTTC.

The chain joins TRBV19 to TRBJ2-7; TRBD1 agrees at 8 bases. Germline assignment: CDR1 LNHDA and CDR2 SQIVND (reference sequence). Trimming at V came to 3 bases and at J to 2 bases, leaving 6 bases not matched to a gene. The CDR3 runs to 15 residues. This CDR3 is CASSIGQGSPYEQYF. The CDR3 bases are TGTGCCAGTAGTATCGGACAGGGAAGTCCCTACGAGCAGTACTTC. The full variable domain, completed using reference TRBV19 and TRBJ2-7, is DGGITQSPKYLFRKEGQNVTLSCEQNLNHDAMYWYRQDPGQGLRLIYYSQIVNDFQKGDIAEGYSVSREKKESFPLTVTSAQKNPTAFYLCASSIGQGSPYEQYFGPGTRLTVT.

The rearrangement joins TRBV7-3 to TRBJ1-5; D call uncertain. The CDR3 contains 13 residues. Looked up from germline, CDR1 is SGHTA and CDR2 is FQGTGA. The germline V and J ends were trimmed by 1 base and 5 bases, with 6 bases remaining between them. CDR3 protein: CASSLNRDQPQHF. CDR3 DNA sequence: TGTGCCAGCAGCTTAAACAGAGATCAGCCCCAGCATTTT.

The chain has TRBV19 and TRBJ2-2; 10 nucleotides align to TRBD2. This CDR3 spans 17 amino acids. CDR1 LNHDA and CDR2 SQIVND come from the germline V gene (reference sequence). V shed 0 bases and J 3 bases; nucleotides not matched to a gene: 4. The CDR3 here is CASSIETSGPYTGELFF. CDR3 nucleotides: TGTGCCAGTAGTATAGAGACTAGCGGGCCCTACACCGGGGAGCTGTTTTTT.

The CDR3 sequence is CASSPLQGSSYNSPLHF. The CDR3 region has the DNA TGTGCCAGCAGCCCACTACAGGGAAGCTCCTATAATTCACCCCTCCACTTT. The chain uses TRBV5-6 and TRBJ1-6; TRBD1 might be the D (6 bases). The CDR3 sequence is 17 residues long. Germline-derived CDR1 and CDR2 are SGHDT and YYEEEE. The V gene lost 4 bases and the J gene lost 0 bases, with 14 bases spanning the gap.

The CDR3 sequence is CASSPPSPGQGVYEQYF. The CDR3 DNA sequence: TGTGCCAGCAGCCCCCCCAGCCCGGGACAGGGGGTCTACGAGCAGTACTTC. The rearrangement joins TRBV7-9 to TRBJ2-5; TRBD1 agrees at 11 bases. The DNA matches TRBJ2-7 better at its end, which makes the J call doubtful. The germline CDR1 and CDR2 sequences are SEHNR and FQNEAQ (reference sequence). The CDR3 spans 17 residues.

The rearrangement joins TRBV7-2 to TRBJ1-5; D is undetermined. The germline V gene encodes CDR1 SGHTA and CDR2 FQGNSA. The CDR3 covers 14 residues. The ends were cut back, 6 bases at V and 4 bases at J, with 13 bases in the middle. CDR3 loop: CASSKDGGNQPQHF. CDR3 in DNA: TGTGCCAGCAGTAAAGACGGCGGAAATCAGCCCCAGCATTTT.

This clone was seen a handful of times. The rearrangement uses TRBV7-2 and TRBJ2-7; 7 bases align to TRBD1. CDR1 SGHTA and CDR2 FQGNSA come from the germline V gene. V shed 1 base, J shed 4 bases, and the junction held 4 bases outside the gene matches. The CDR3 sequence is 14 residues long. The CDR3 region is CASSLGDRRYEQYF. The CDR3 nucleotides read TGTGCCAGCAGCTTAGGGGACAGAAGATACGAGCAGTACTTC.

J is TRBJ1-1 and V is TRBV11-2; D possibly corresponds to TRBD1 (6 bases). Germline V lookup: CDR1 SGHAT, CDR2 FQNNGV. V was pared by 5 bases and J by 1 base, with 17 bases between. The CDR3 has 16 residues. In nucleotides, the CDR3 is TGTGCCAGCAGCCAAAAAGGGGGTCGGGGGAACACTGAAGCTTTCTTT. It codes for CASSQKGGRGNTEAFF.

This clone turned up a few times. The chain employs TRBV27 and TRBJ1-1; 9 bases fit TRBD1. Germline V gives CDR1 MNHEY, CDR2 SMNVEV (reference sequence). This CDR3 region has 13 residues. V lost 3 bases, J lost 11 bases, and 7 bases stayed unmatched. The CDR3 nucleotides are TGTGCCAGCAGTTTGCGTACAGGGGGCGCGGCTTTCTTT. Translated: CASSLRTGGAAFF.

The chain carries TRBV11-2 and TRBJ1-6, with D unclear. V lost 2 bases and J 0 bases, leaving 8 bases between the germline ends. Germline loops: CDR1 SGHAT, CDR2 FQNNGV. The CDR3 length is 16 residues. The CDR3 DNA is TGTGCCAGCAGCTTAAAGCGACTCTCCTATAATTCACCCCTCCACTTT. Protein product: CASSLKRLSYNSPLHF.

V gene TRBV19 combines with J gene TRBJ1-2; the D gene is possibly TRBD1 (5 bases). The CDR3 loop spans 14 amino acids. The germline V and J ends were trimmed by 3 bases and 6 bases, with 14 bases remaining between them. Germline CDR1 reads LNHDA; CDR2 reads SQIVND (reference sequence). This CDR3 reads CASSIASKGHGYTF. For the CDR3, the DNA is TGTGCCAGTAGTATCGCATCGAAGGGGCATGGCTACACCTTC.

This clone was observed once. The rearrangement links TRBV15 to TRBJ1-2, with D tentatively TRBD1 (5 bases). V lost 2 bases and J lost 8, with 21 bases in between. CDR3 length: 16 amino acids. CDR1 is LNHNV and CDR2 is YYDKDF in the germline V gene (reference sequence). This CDR3 reads CATSRKGVSTSEGYTF. The DNA of the CDR3 is TGTGCCACCAGCAGAAAAGGGGTTTCTACGTCTGAGGGCTACACCTTC.

The chain joins TRBV7-2 to TRBJ2-7; D remains ambiguous. From germline, CDR1 is SGHTA and CDR2 FQGNSA. The V end was cut by 5 bases, the J end by 5 bases, with 13 bases between. CDR3 length equals 13 residues. The DNA of the CDR3 is TGTGCCAGCAGCCCCAACCACGGTGACGAGCAGTACTTC. Its translation: CASSPNHGDEQYF.

This chain connects TRBV7-9 to TRBJ2-7, with D tentatively TRBD1 (6 bases). Germline loops: CDR1 SEHNR, CDR2 FQNEAQ (reference sequence). Trimming stripped 5 bases from V and 6 bases from J, with 17 bases between. The CDR3 runs to 14 residues. CDR3 sequence (DNA): TGTGCCAGCAGCATAGTGGGGGCATCCCCCGAGCAGTACTTC. As protein: CASSIVGASPEQYF.

The chain joins TRBV9 to TRBJ1-2; possibly TRBD1 for D (5 bases). The CDR3 extends over 14 amino acids. V was pared by 5 bases and J by 9 bases, with 20 bases between. From germline, CDR1 is SGDLS and CDR2 YYNGEE. CDR3 bases: TGTGCCAGCAGTCTTTTGACCGGGCAGGGAAGCTACACCTTC. Encoded protein: CASSLLTGQGSYTF. Together with reference TRBV9 and TRBJ1-2, the CDR3 gives the full variable domain: DSGVTQTPKHLITATGQRVTLRCSPRSGDLSVYWYQQSLDQGLQFLIQYYNGEERAKGNILERFSAQQFPDLHSELNLSSLELGDSALYFCASSLLTGQGSYTFGSGTRLTVV.

V and J are TRBV19 and TRBJ1-1, with D unclear. The CDR3 has 14 residues. Germline CDR1 is LNHDA and CDR2 is SQIVND (reference sequence). Trimming pared 3 bases from V and 4 bases from J, leaving 12 bases between. CDR3 region: CASSIVIPSTEAFF. The CDR3 DNA reads as TGTGCCAGTAGTATCGTGATTCCGAGCACTGAAGCTTTCTTT.

The J gene is TRBJ2-6, the V gene TRBV7-3; no reliable D call. The CDR3 has 18 residues. Germline CDR1 and CDR2: SGHTA and FQGTGA. V lost 2 bases, J lost 0 bases, and 14 bases lay in between. DNA for the CDR3: TGTGCCAGCAGCTTATCGCAGTCAATCGACTCTGGGGCCAACGTCCTGACTTTC. The encoded protein is CASSLSQSIDSGANVLTF.

This clone was recorded once. The V gene is TRBV5-1, the J gene TRBJ2-7; tentatively, D is TRBD2 (6 bases). Trimming removed 6 bases at V and 2 bases at J, with 18 bases between. The CDR3 extends over 15 amino acids. Per germline, CDR1 SGHRS and CDR2 YFSETQ. Here the CDR3 reads CASTLGGALAYEQYF. CDR3 nucleotide sequence: TGCGCCAGCACCCTCGGAGGGGCTTTGGCCTACGAGCAGTACTTC.